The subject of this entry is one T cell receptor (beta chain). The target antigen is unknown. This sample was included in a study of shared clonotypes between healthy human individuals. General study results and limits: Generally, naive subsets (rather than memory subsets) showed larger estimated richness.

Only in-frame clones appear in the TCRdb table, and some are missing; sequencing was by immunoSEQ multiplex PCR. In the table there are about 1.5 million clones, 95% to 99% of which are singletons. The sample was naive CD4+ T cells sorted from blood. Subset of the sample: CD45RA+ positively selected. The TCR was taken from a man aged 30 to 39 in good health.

This CDR3 is CASSEWAYNEQFF. The CDR3 nucleotides are TGTGCCAGTAGTGAATGGGCATACAATGAGCAGTTCTTC. The chain links TRBV19 to TRBJ2-1; no definite D call. V gave up 5 bases and J gave up 4 bases, with 9 bases separating them. CDR1 is LNHDA, CDR2 SQIVND, per germline (reference sequence). This CDR3 is built from 13 residues.